Listed here are 3 T cell receptor beta chains from one sample, sequenced in a study of cytomegalovirus exposure and HLA in healthy donors. Vbeta (60) and Jbeta (13) primers were used in the PCR. Profiling relied on immunoSEQ multiplex PCR, and the TCRdb table lists in-frame clones only, not all of them. The table shows under 200,000 clones, with 80% occurring only once. The sequencing sample was made of PBMCs. These receptor sequences come from a human donor in good health.

This clone showed up just once. The gene calls are TRBV11-3 and TRBJ1-1; possibly TRBD1 for D (6 bases). V lost 5 bases and J 5 bases, leaving 15 bases between the germline ends. Germline values: CDR1 SGHNT, CDR2 YENEEA. The CDR3 totals 14 residues. The CDR3 sequence: CASSLQGGGTEAFF. In DNA form, the CDR3 reads TGTGCCAGCAGCCTACAGGGAGGGGGGACTGAAGCTTTCTTT.

This clone turned up a few times. The V and J genes are TRBV28 and TRBJ2-1; TRBD2 agrees at 15 bases. After removal of 3 bases from V and 7 bases from J, the junction contained 1 base not matched to a gene. The CDR3 is 15 residues long. CDR1 is MDHEN, CDR2 SYDVKM, per germline. The CDR3 bases are TGTGCCAGCAGTTTCGGACTAGCGGGGGGGAATGAGCAGTTCTTC. Protein product: CASSFGLAGGNEQFF.

The chain combines TRBV6-5 with TRBJ2-7, with 10 nucleotides matching TRBD2. In germline, CDR1 is MNHEY, CDR2 SVGAGI. The CDR3 contains 15 residues. V shed 2 bases and J 3 bases; nucleotides not matched to a gene: 4. In nucleotides, the CDR3 is TGTGCCAGCAGTTACGCCCTAGCGGGGGTCTACGAGCAGTACTTC. Translation: CASSYALAGVYEQYF.